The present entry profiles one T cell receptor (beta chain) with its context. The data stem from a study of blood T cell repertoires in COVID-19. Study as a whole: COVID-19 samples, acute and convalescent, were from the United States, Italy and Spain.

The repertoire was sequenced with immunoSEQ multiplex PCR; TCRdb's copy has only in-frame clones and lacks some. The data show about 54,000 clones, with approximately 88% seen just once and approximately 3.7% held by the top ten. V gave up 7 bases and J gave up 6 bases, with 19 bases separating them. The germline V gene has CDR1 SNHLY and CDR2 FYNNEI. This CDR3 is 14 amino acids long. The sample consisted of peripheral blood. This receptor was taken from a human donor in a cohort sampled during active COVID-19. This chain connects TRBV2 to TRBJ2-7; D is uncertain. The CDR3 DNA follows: TGTGCCAGCATCCTCAATACTCCTCCTGGCGAGCAGTACTTC. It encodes CASILNTPPGEQYF.